Each of the 17 T cell receptor beta chains below was sequenced from the same sample in a study of somatic mutations in cytotoxic T cells in rheumatoid arthritis. This table comes from immunoSEQ multiplex PCR, and its TCRdb copy is limited to in-frame clones, with some not included. The sample contains fewer than 20,000 clones, around 80% of which appear only once. The sample consisted of CD8+ T cells sorted from blood. The receptors here all came from a woman aged 45-65 years with rheumatoid arthritis.

The rearrangement links TRBV12-5 to TRBJ1-1; a weak D match, TRBD1 (6 bases). Trimming removed 5 bases from V and 5 bases from J, with 21 bases in between. Germline V gene data show CDR1 as LGHNT and CDR2 as FRNRAP. The CDR3 covers 16 residues. The CDR3 coding sequence is TGTGCTAGTGGTCCCCAAGATGGACAGTTGCGGACTGAAGCTTTCTTT. This codes for CASGPQDGQLRTEAFF. The full variable domain, with the rest looked up from reference TRBV12-5 and TRBJ1-1, is DARVTQTPRHKVTEMGQEVTMRCQPILGHNTVFWYRQTMMQGLELLAYFRNRAPLDDSGMPKDRFSAEMPDATLATLKIQPSEPRDSAVYFCASGPQDGQLRTEAFFGQGTRLTVV.

This chain connects TRBV6-6 to TRBJ2-6, with no clear D. The V end lost 2 bases, the J end lost 1 base, and 9 bases lay between the germline ends. Germline CDR1 MNHNY, CDR2 SVGAGI (reference sequence). The CDR3 consists of 16 residues. The CDR3 region is CASSYDAVSGANVLTF. The CDR3 nucleotides read TGTGCCAGCAGTTACGACGCGGTATCTGGGGCCAACGTCCTGACTTTC.

V is TRBV21-1 and J is TRBJ1-2. TRBV21-1 is listed as a pseudogene. CDR3 size: 17 residues. The CDR3 bases are TGTGCCAGCAGCAAAGCCCCAGACGGGGCACAGCCGGCTGGCTACACCTTC. Translation: CASSKAPDGAQPAGYTF.

V and J are TRBV7-9 and TRBJ1-5; D gene ambiguous. The germline CDR1 and CDR2 sequences are SEHNR and FQNEAQ (reference sequence). Trimming left V 5 bases short and J 5 bases short, with 10 bases between. The CDR3 is 13 amino acids. The CDR3 DNA is TGTGCCAGCAGCCGCGGGCGGGATCAGCCCCAGCATTTT. It codes for CASSRGRDQPQHF.

The gene calls are TRBV5-4 and TRBJ1-5, with unresolved D. Germline V lookup: CDR1 SGHNT, CDR2 YYREEE (reference sequence). The CDR3 has 14 amino acids. V was cut by 0 bases and J by 7 bases, with 11 bases left in between. CDR3 amino acids: CASSLGPSGQPQHF. The CDR3 coding sequence is TGTGCCAGCAGCTTGGGCCCCTCGGGCCAGCCCCAGCATTTT.

This clone has just a few counts. This chain joins TRBV28 and TRBJ1-2; no firm D call. From germline, CDR1 is MDHEN and CDR2 SYDVKM. This CDR3 has 14 amino acids. Trimming took off 3 bases at V and 4 bases at J, with 12 bases between the two ends. The CDR3 spells CASSFLDVGYGYTF. The CDR3 nucleotides read TGTGCCAGCAGTTTTCTCGACGTGGGCTATGGCTACACCTTC.

The rearrangement joins TRBV14 to TRBJ2-7, with D maybe TRBD1 (6 bases). The CDR3 totals 11 residues. Germline V gene lookup returns CDR1 SGHDN and CDR2 FVKESK. Trimming left V 5 bases short and J 9 bases short, with 11 bases between. The CDR3 region is CASSSGQRQYF. CDR3 in DNA: TGTGCCAGCAGCTCGGGACAAAGGCAGTACTTC.

The chain recombines TRBV7-9 with TRBJ2-2, with TRBD2 identical over 7 bases. The CDR3 is 16 residues long. V trimming: 5 bases; J trimming: 4 bases; junction bases outside the gene matches: 10. Germline values: CDR1 SEHNR, CDR2 FQNEAQ (reference sequence). CDR3 sequence: CASSPRGTGGTGELFF. The CDR3 nucleotides read TGTGCCAGCAGCCCTCGGGGGACGGGGGGCACCGGGGAGCTGTTTTTT.

The sample holds a few counts of this clone. The rearrangement uses TRBV9 and TRBJ2-6, with D unclear. With 7 bases removed from V and 0 bases from J, the gap between germline ends came to 17 bases. The CDR3 covers 17 residues. Germline CDR1 SGDLS, CDR2 YYNGEE. The CDR3 DNA is TGTGCCAGCGGCCATAGTGGATCGCCCTCTGGGGCCAACGTCCTGACTTTC. Encoded protein: CASGHSGSPSGANVLTF.

V usage is TRBV9 and J usage is TRBJ2-5; D may be TRBD1 or TRBD2 (5 bases each). The V end lost 0 bases, the J end lost 5 bases, and 8 bases lay between the germline ends. This CDR3 is built from 13 residues. Germline V gives CDR1 SGDLS, CDR2 YYNGEE. In DNA, the CDR3 is TGTGCCAGCAGCGTAGCAGGGACGGAGACCCAGTACTTC. It is translated as CASSVAGTETQYF.

CDR3 nucleotide sequence: TGTGCCAGTAGTATAGGACAGATGAACACTGAAGCTTTCTTT. Its protein product is CASSIGQMNTEAFF. V usage is TRBV19 and J usage is TRBJ1-1; possibly TRBD1 for D (5 bases). The CDR3 sequence is 14 residues long. The germline V gene has CDR1 LNHDA and CDR2 SQIVND (reference sequence). Trimming removed 1 base at V and 0 bases at J, with 6 bases between.

This rearrangement joins TRBV6-4 to TRBJ2-1; 8 positions match TRBD2. The CDR3 has 15 residues. Germline CDR1 and CDR2: MRHNA and SNTAGT. Unmatched junction bases numbered 4, after V lost 0 bases and J lost 6 bases. The CDR3 here is CASSDSSGGFNEQFF. CDR3 DNA: TGTGCCAGCAGTGACTCCAGCGGGGGATTCAATGAGCAGTTCTTC.

In this sample, this clone turned up a few times. The genes are TRBV27 and TRBJ2-7; D is perhaps TRBD2 (5 bases). The germline V gene encodes CDR1 MNHEY and CDR2 SMNVEV (reference sequence). The CDR3 contains 13 residues. The V end lost 7 bases, the J end lost 2 bases, and 12 bases lay between the germline ends. The CDR3 bases are TGTGCCAGCACCACCCGGGATCCCTACGAGCAGTACTTC. Residues: CASTTRDPYEQYF.

The chain recombines TRBV7-9 with TRBJ1-5; the D gene is possibly TRBD1 (6 bases). Germline CDR1 is SEHNR and CDR2 is FQNEAQ (reference sequence). The ends were cut back, 4 bases at V and 2 bases at J, with 12 bases in the middle. The CDR3 is 15 amino acids. The CDR3 DNA follows: TGTGCCAGCAGCTCCCCAGGGGAGGGCAATCAGCCCCAGCATTTT. It specifies CASSSPGEGNQPQHF.

The genes are TRBV14 and TRBJ2-1, with 11 bases lining up with TRBD1. Germline loops: CDR1 SGHDN, CDR2 FVKESK. Trimming removed 3 bases from V and 10 bases from J; junction bases left unmatched: 2. CDR3 length: 13 residues. CDR3 in amino acids: CASSQDRGQEQFF. The DNA of the CDR3 is TGTGCCAGCAGCCAGGACAGGGGGCAAGAGCAGTTCTTC.

The genes are TRBV30 and TRBJ2-5; 11 bases are a match to TRBD1. TRBJ2-7 matches the DNA end more closely, so the J call is doubtful. Germline CDR1 GTSNPN, CDR2 SVGIG (reference sequence). The CDR3 loop spans 15 amino acids. The CDR3 DNA reads as TGTGCCTGGAACCCAGGACAGGGGGCTTCCTACGAGCAGTACTTC. Residues: CAWNPGQGASYEQYF.

The rearrangement uses TRBV28 and TRBJ1-6, with D possibly TRBD1 on 6 matching bases. Trimming shortened V by 5 bases and J by 8 bases, and 13 bases separated the two germline ends. The CDR3 loop spans 14 amino acids. CDR1 is MDHEN, CDR2 SYDVKM, per germline. Here the CDR3 DNA reads TGTGCCAGCAGTGCCCTAGGGGGGCATTCACCCCTCCACTTT. Amino acid sequence: CASSALGGHSPLHF.